These 27 T cell receptor beta chains originate from one sample sequenced in a study of cytomegalovirus exposure and HLA in healthy donors. The primer mix had 60 Vbeta and 13 Jbeta primers. Clones were read by immunoSEQ multiplex PCR, and TCRdb kept only the in-frame ones, dropping some. Here the sample spans 100,000 to 140,000 clones, 73% being singletons. The source material was PBMCs. These TCRs come from a man aged 30-40 years in good health and CMV-seronegative.

The chain joins TRBV5-1 to TRBJ2-7; perhaps TRBD2 as D (7 bases). Germline V gives CDR1 SGHRS, CDR2 YFSETQ. The CDR3 is 14 amino acids. Trimming shortened V by 0 bases and J by 6 bases, and 13 bases separated the two germline ends. The CDR3 nucleotides read TGCGCCAGCAGCTTGGACGGGGGGCCGGGCGAGCAGTACTTC. Translation: CASSLDGGPGEQYF.

This sequence joins TRBV7-9 and TRBJ1-1; 8 bases match TRBD1. The germline gives CDR1 SEHNR, CDR2 FQNEAQ (reference sequence). The CDR3 covers 16 residues. J gave up 1 base and V 5 bases, and 9 bases lay outside the gene matches. The CDR3, as DNA: TGTGCCAGCAGCCGCATACCGGGACAGGCGAACACTGAAGCTTTCTTT. Amino acids: CASSRIPGQANTEAFF.

V is TRBV2 and J is TRBJ2-2, with 9 bases matching TRBD1. The CDR3 is 14 residues long. The V segment lost 8 bases and the J segment 6 bases; nucleotides outside the gene matches: 7. Germline-derived CDR1 and CDR2 are SNHLY and FYNNEI. For the CDR3, the DNA is TGTGCCAGCGGGGGACAGGGAATCCCCGGGGAGCTGTTTTTT. Residues: CASGGQGIPGELFF.

The gene calls are TRBV7-2 and TRBJ2-1, with 10 bases that match TRBD2. V shed 0 bases, J shed 4 bases, and the junction held 9 bases outside the gene matches. CDR3 length: 18 amino acids. Germline lookup yields CDR1 SGHTA and CDR2 FQGNSA. The CDR3 reads CASSLALASGGRYNEQFF. CDR3 coding DNA: TGTGCCAGCAGCTTAGCGCTGGCTAGCGGGGGTCGATACAATGAGCAGTTCTTC.

The chain has TRBV9 and TRBJ2-2; 15 positions match TRBD2. V lost 4 bases, J lost 2 bases, and 6 bases stayed unmatched. Germline CDR1 reads SGDLS; CDR2 reads YYNGEE. The length of the CDR3 is 18 residues. The CDR3: CASSPQGLAGGNTGELFF. CDR3 in DNA: TGTGCCAGCAGCCCACAGGGACTAGCGGGGGGAAACACCGGGGAGCTGTTTTTT. Full variable domain (missing parts from reference TRBV9 and TRBJ2-2): DSGVTQTPKHLITATGQRVTLRCSPRSGDLSVYWYQQSLDQGLQFLIQYYNGEERAKGNILERFSAQQFPDLHSELNLSSLELGDSALYFCASSPQGLAGGNTGELFFGEGSRLTVL.

The chain employs TRBV10-3 and TRBJ2-1, with D uncertain. The CDR3 contains 11 residues. V dropped 6 bases and J dropped 8 bases, with 8 bases sitting between them. Germline-derived CDR1 and CDR2 are ENHRY and SYGVKD. As DNA, the CDR3 is TGTGCCATCAGGTCAGGCGATGAGCAGTTCTTC. Its protein is CAIRSGDEQFF.

About this clone: A far bigger clonotype differs at one base, so this is likely a read error. The chain combines TRBV4-1 with TRBJ2-3; 7 bases fit TRBD2. CDR3 length equals 17 residues. Per the germline V gene, CDR1 is MGHRA and CDR2 is YSYEKL. CDR3 sequence: CASSQDGSGVSTDAQYF. The CDR3 coding sequence is TGCGCCAGCAGCCAAGACGGGAGCGGGGTAAGCACAGATGCGCAGTATTTT.

V is TRBV7-8 and J is TRBJ2-7; a weak D match, TRBD2 (5 bases). Germline lookup yields CDR1 SGHVS and CDR2 FQNEAQ. The V end was cut by 5 bases, the J end by 1 base, with 12 bases between. This CDR3 comprises 14 residues. This CDR3 is CASSRTFSSYEQYF. Here the CDR3 DNA reads TGTGCCAGCAGCCGGACTTTTTCATCCTACGAGCAGTACTTC.

This chain links TRBV27 with TRBJ2-1, with a tentative D call TRBD2 (5 bases). Per germline, CDR1 MNHEY and CDR2 SMNVEV (reference sequence). Trimming shortened V by 3 bases and J by 5 bases, and 14 bases separated the two germline ends. The CDR3 loop spans 15 amino acids. CDR3 residues: CASSFGGPTNNEQFF. The CDR3 nucleotides read TGTGCCAGCAGTTTCGGCGGGCCCACCAACAATGAGCAGTTCTTC.

V and J are TRBV30 and TRBJ1-5; D gene unclear. Between the trimmed V and J ends, which lost 2 bases and 6 bases, there was a span of 23 bases. Germline V gene data show CDR1 as GTSNPN and CDR2 as SVGIG (reference sequence). The CDR3 covers 17 residues. The DNA for the CDR3 is TGTGCCTGGAGTTCTTCGAGGGCCCCGGGTTGGGTTCAGCCCCAGCATTTT. It is translated as CAWSSSRAPGWVQPQHF.

This clone turned up a few times. The chain combines TRBV19 with TRBJ2-3, with TRBD2 matching 14 bases. This CDR3 contains 16 residues. Germline V lookup: CDR1 LNHDA, CDR2 SQIVND (reference sequence). Losses at the gene ends were 4 bases for V and 4 bases for J; bases not matched to a gene: 4. The CDR3 protein is CASSKGLAGVADTQYF. CDR3 nucleotide sequence: TGTGCCAGTAGTAAGGGACTAGCGGGAGTCGCAGATACGCAGTATTTT.

In its sample, this clone was seen a few times. The chain is built from TRBV7-9 and TRBJ2-1; the D is unclear. Trimming removed 2 bases at V and 15 bases at J, with 11 bases between. Per germline, CDR1 SEHNR and CDR2 FQNEAQ (reference sequence). The CDR3 covers 11 residues. CDR3 amino acids: CASSLSVESFF. The DNA of the CDR3 is TGTGCCAGCAGCTTATCGGTAGAGTCGTTCTTC. Filled out from reference TRBV7-9 and TRBJ2-1, the complete variable domain reads DTGVSQNPRHKITKRGQNVTFRCDPISEHNRLYWYRQTLGQGPEFLTYFQNEAQLEKSRLLSDRFSAERPKGSFSTLEIQRTEQGDSAMYLCASSLSVESFFGPGTRLTVL.

The chain recombines TRBV5-8 with TRBJ1-5, with no clear D. Trimming pared 0 bases from V and 1 base from J, leaving 5 bases between. CDR1 SGHTS and CDR2 YDEGEE come from the germline V gene. The CDR3 spans 14 residues. The CDR3 DNA follows: TGTGCCAGCAGCTTGGTTTCGAGCAATCAGCCCCAGCATTTT. It codes for CASSLVSSNQPQHF.

The rearrangement uses TRBV7-9 and TRBJ2-5; TRBD2 might be the D (6 bases). Germline CDR1 and CDR2: SEHNR and FQNEAQ (reference sequence). This CDR3 contains 15 residues. V lost 1 base to trimming and J lost 5 bases, with 14 bases between them. Here the CDR3 reads CASSLGGLDAETQYF. CDR3 bases: TGTGCCAGCAGCTTAGGGGGACTGGATGCGGAGACCCAGTACTTC.

The chain links TRBV28 to TRBJ2-1; TRBD2 matches at 14 bases. This CDR3 spans 17 amino acids. Germline trimming cut 4 bases from V and 4 bases from J; bases unmatched to any gene: 6. Germline CDR1 is MDHEN and CDR2 is SYDVKM. CDR3 in DNA: TGTGCCAGCAGTTCCCGGAGGACTAGCGGGAGGTACAATGAGCAGTTCTTC. It encodes CASSSRRTSGRYNEQFF.

The chain couples TRBV7-9 to TRBJ2-7; unclear D gene. The V gene's germline CDR1 is SEHNR and CDR2 FQNEAQ (reference sequence). This CDR3 contains 14 residues. Trimming removed 5 bases from V and 3 bases from J, with 14 bases in between. The DNA for the CDR3 is TGTGCCAGCAGCCCCGGGTCCGGGTTCTACGAGCAGTACTTC. It specifies CASSPGSGFYEQYF.

This chain uses TRBV28 with TRBJ1-5, with 10 bases lining up with TRBD1. Germline assignment: CDR1 MDHEN and CDR2 SYDVKM. CDR3 length: 16 amino acids. J lost 3 bases, V lost 10 bases, and 12 bases had no gene match. The CDR3 reads CATVDTTGGVNQPQHF. CDR3 nucleotide sequence: TGTGCCACAGTTGATACGACAGGGGGCGTCAATCAGCCCCAGCATTTT.

In its sample, this clone was seen a few times. J is TRBJ1-1 and V is TRBV5-6; D is ambiguous. In germline, CDR1 is SGHDT, CDR2 YYEEEE. CDR3 length: 15 residues. Trimming left V 1 base short and J 0 bases short, with 10 bases between. This CDR3 is CASSLLTAVNTEAFF. The CDR3 DNA follows: TGTGCCAGCAGCTTGCTAACGGCGGTGAACACTGAAGCTTTCTTT.

This chain uses TRBV29-1 with TRBJ2-7; no clear D gene. V gave up 6 bases and J gave up 4 bases, with 13 bases separating them. This CDR3 spans 12 amino acids. Germline V gene sequence: CDR1 SQVTM, CDR2 ANQGSEA. CDR3 region: CSVTQSGYEQYF. The CDR3 nucleotides read TGCAGCGTGACGCAGTCAGGATACGAGCAGTACTTC.

V is TRBV28 and J is TRBJ2-7; D is possibly TRBD1 (7 bases). CDR3 length equals 13 residues. Trimming cost V 6 bases and J 9 bases, with 18 bases left between them. Per the germline V gene, CDR1 is MDHEN and CDR2 is SYDVKM. CDR3 sequence (DNA): TGTGCCAGCAGCCAAGACCAGGGGGGCTTGCAGTACTTC. It is translated as CASSQDQGGLQYF.

A single count supports this clone. The V and J genes are TRBV30 and TRBJ2-5, with D perhaps matching TRBD2 (7 bases). Near its end, the DNA agrees better with TRBJ2-7, so the J call may be wrong. Germline loops: CDR1 GTSNPN, CDR2 SVGIG (reference sequence). The CDR3 has 15 amino acids. The chain's CDR3 is CAWGPWRGGVYEQYF. CDR3 DNA: TGTGCCTGGGGGCCCTGGAGGGGGGGCGTGTACGAGCAGTACTTC.

This clone was recorded a few times. The chain employs TRBV5-6 and TRBJ1-2, with 12 bases that match TRBD1. Per germline, CDR1 SGHDT and CDR2 YYEEEE. The CDR3 contains 15 residues. The trim removed 1 base at V and 7 bases at J, leaving 5 bases unmatched. The CDR3 loop is CASSLNAGQGAGYTF. The CDR3 coding sequence is TGTGCCAGCAGCTTGAATGCGGGACAGGGGGCTGGCTACACCTTC.

The chain has TRBV6-1 and TRBJ2-3; TRBD2 matches at 9 bases. V was clipped by 9 bases and J by 5 bases; unmatched bases: 6. Germline CDR1 reads MNHNS; CDR2 reads SASEGT. The CDR3 totals 13 residues. CDR3 protein: CASIAGVRDTQYF. For the CDR3, the DNA is TGTGCCAGTATAGCGGGAGTGAGAGATACGCAGTATTTT.

The chain links TRBV19 to TRBJ2-7; weak D call: TRBD2 (5 bases). CDR1 is LNHDA, CDR2 SQIVND, per germline (reference sequence). The CDR3 extends over 13 amino acids. Trimming shortened V by 5 bases and J by 7 bases, and 15 bases separated the two germline ends. The CDR3 nucleotides are TGTGCCAGTAGTCTCGGGCTAGCTGCGGAGCAGTACTTC. Protein: CASSLGLAAEQYF.

The rearrangement uses TRBV19 and TRBJ1-6, with TRBD1 matching over 7 bases. The germline V gene has CDR1 LNHDA and CDR2 SQIVND (reference sequence). Losses at the gene ends were 5 bases for V and 1 base for J; bases not matched to a gene: 2. This CDR3 is 15 amino acids long. CDR3 sequence: CASSEGASYNSPLHF. DNA of the CDR3: TGTGCCAGTAGTGAGGGGGCTTCCTATAATTCACCCCTCCACTTT.

V gene TRBV28 combines with J gene TRBJ2-7; TRBD2 agrees at 15 bases. The CDR3 has 15 amino acids. V lost 4 bases to trimming and J lost 7 bases; unmatched junction nucleotides: 5. Germline V gene data show CDR1 as MDHEN and CDR2 as SYDVKM. This chain's CDR3 is CASSYGTSGGREQYF. The CDR3 nucleotides read TGTGCCAGCAGTTACGGGACTAGCGGGGGGCGGGAGCAGTACTTC.

This chain links TRBV18 with TRBJ2-7; D ambiguous. From germline, CDR1 is KGHSH and CDR2 LQKENI. The CDR3 runs to 14 residues. Trimming stripped 3 bases from V and 1 base from J, with 10 bases between. For the CDR3, the DNA is TGTGCCAGCTCACCCTGGCAGACTTCCTACGAGCAGTACTTC. Translation gives CASSPWQTSYEQYF.